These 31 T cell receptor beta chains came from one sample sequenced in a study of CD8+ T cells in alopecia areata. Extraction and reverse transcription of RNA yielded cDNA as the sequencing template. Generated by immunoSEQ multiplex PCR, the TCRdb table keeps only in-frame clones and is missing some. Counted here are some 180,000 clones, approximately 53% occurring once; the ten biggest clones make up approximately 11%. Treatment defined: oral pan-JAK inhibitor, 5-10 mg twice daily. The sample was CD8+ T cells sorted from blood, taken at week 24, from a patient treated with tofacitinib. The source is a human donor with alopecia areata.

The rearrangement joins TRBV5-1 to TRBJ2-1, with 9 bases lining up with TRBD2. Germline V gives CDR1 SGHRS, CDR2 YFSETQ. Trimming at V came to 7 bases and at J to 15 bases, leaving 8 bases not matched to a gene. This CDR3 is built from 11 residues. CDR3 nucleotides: TGCGCCAGCGGCCTAGCGGGGAGGATGTTCTTC. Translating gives CASGLAGRMFF.

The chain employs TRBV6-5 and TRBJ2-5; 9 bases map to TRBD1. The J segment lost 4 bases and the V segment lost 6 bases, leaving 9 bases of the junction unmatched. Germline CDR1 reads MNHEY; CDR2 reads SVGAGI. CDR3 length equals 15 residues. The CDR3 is CASRRGQGIGETQYF. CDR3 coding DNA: TGTGCCAGCAGACGGGGACAGGGAATAGGAGAGACCCAGTACTTC.

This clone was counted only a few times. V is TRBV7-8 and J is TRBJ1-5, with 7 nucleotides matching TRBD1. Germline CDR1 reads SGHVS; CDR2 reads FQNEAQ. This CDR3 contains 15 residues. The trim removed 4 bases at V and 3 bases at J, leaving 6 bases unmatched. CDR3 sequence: CASSSAGQANQPQHF. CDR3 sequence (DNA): TGTGCCAGCAGCTCAGCCGGACAGGCCAATCAGCCCCAGCATTTT.

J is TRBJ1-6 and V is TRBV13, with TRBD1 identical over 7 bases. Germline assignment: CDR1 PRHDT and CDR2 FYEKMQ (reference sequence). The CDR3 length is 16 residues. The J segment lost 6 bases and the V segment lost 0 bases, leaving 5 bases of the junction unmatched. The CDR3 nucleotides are TGTGCCAGCAGCTTAGGCGGGACAGAACCTAATTCACCCCTCCACTTT. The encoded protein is CASSLGGTEPNSPLHF.

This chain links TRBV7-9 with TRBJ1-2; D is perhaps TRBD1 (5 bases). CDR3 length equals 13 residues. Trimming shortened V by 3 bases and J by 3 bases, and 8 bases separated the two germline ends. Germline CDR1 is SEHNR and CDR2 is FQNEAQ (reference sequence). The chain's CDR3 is CASSFQGDYGYTF. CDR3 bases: TGTGCCAGCAGCTTTCAGGGTGACTATGGCTACACCTTC.

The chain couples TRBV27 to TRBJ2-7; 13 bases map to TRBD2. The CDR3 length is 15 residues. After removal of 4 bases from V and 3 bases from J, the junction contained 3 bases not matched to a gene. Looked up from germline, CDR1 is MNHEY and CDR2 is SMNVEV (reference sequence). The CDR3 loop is CASSSRTSGGYEQYF. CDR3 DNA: TGTGCCAGCAGTTCAAGGACTAGCGGGGGCTACGAGCAGTACTTC.

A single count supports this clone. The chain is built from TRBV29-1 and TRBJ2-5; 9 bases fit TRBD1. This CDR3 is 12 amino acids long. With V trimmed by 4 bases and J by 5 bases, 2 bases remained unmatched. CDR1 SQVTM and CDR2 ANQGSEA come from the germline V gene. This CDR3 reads CSVGGTGETQYF. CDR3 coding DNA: TGCAGCGTTGGTGGGACAGGGGAGACCCAGTACTTC.

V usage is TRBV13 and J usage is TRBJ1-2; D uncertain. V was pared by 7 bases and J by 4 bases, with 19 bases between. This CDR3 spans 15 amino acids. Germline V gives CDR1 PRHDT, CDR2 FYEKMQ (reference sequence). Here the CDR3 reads CASTMVAGAGYGYTF. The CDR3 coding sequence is TGTGCCAGCACCATGGTTGCGGGAGCCGGCTATGGCTACACCTTC.

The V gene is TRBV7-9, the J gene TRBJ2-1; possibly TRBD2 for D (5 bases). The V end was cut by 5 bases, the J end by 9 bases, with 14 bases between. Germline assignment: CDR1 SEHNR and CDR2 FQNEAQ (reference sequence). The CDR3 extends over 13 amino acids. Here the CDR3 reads CASSHRSGIEQFF. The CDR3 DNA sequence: TGTGCCAGCAGCCACCGGAGCGGAATTGAGCAGTTCTTC. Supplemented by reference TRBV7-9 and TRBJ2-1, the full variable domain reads DTGVSQNPRHKITKRGQNVTFRCDPISEHNRLYWYRQTLGQGPEFLTYFQNEAQLEKSRLLSDRFSAERPKGSFSTLEIQRTEQGDSAMYLCASSHRSGIEQFFGPGTRLTVL.

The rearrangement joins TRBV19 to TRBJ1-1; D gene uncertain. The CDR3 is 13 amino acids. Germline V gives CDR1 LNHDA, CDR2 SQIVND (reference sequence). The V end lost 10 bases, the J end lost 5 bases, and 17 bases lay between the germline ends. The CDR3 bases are TGTGCCATCCGGGCTGCGAGAGGGACTGAAGCTTTCTTT. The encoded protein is CAIRAARGTEAFF.

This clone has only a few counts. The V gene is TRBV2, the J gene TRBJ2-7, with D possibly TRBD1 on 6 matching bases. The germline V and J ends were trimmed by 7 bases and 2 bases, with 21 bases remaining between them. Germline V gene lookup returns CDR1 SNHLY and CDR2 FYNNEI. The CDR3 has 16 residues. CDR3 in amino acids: CASMTRDTLAPYEQYF. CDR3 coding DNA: TGTGCCAGCATGACCCGGGACACCTTGGCCCCCTACGAGCAGTACTTC.

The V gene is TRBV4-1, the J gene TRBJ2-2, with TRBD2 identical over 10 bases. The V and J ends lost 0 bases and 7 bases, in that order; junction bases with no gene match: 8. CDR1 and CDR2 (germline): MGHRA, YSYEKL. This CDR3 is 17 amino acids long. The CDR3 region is CASSQDQAGGLIGELFF. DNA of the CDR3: TGCGCCAGCAGCCAAGATCAAGCGGGGGGGCTGATCGGGGAGCTGTTTTTT.

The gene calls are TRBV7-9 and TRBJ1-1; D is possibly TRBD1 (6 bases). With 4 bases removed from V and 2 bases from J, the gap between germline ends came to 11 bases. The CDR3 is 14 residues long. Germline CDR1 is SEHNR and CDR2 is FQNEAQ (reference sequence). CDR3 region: CASSSRTVNTEAFF. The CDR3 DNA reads TGTGCCAGCAGCTCCCGGACAGTAAACACTGAAGCTTTCTTT.

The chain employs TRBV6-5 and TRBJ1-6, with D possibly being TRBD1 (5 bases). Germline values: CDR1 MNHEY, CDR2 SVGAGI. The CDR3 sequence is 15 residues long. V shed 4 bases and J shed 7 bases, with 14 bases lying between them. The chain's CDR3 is CASSSGTVGNSPLHF. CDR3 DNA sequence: TGTGCCAGCAGTTCCGGGACGGTGGGGAATTCACCCCTCCACTTT.

CDR3 DNA sequence: TGCAGCGTCGCGGACAGAAACTCTGGAAACACCATATATTTT. It translates to CSVADRNSGNTIYF. The chain joins TRBV29-1 to TRBJ1-3; tentative D call: TRBD1 (6 bases). Per the germline V gene, CDR1 is SQVTM and CDR2 is ANQGSEA. The CDR3 runs to 14 residues. Trimming took off 6 bases at V and 0 bases at J, with 12 bases between the two ends.

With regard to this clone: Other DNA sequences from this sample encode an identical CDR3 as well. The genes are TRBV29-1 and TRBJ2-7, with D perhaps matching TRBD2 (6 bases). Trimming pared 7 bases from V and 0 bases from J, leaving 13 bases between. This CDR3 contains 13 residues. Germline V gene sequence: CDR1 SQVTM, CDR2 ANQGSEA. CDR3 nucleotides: TGCAGCGCTGGTGGGGGGTCCTCCTACGAGCAGTACTTC. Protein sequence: CSAGGGSSYEQYF.

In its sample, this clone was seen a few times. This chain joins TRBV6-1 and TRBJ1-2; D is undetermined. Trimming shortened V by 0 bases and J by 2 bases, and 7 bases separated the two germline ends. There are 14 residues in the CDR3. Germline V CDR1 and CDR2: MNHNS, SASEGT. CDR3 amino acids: CASSEARRNYGYTF. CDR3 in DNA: TGTGCCAGCAGTGAAGCCAGGCGAAACTATGGCTACACCTTC.

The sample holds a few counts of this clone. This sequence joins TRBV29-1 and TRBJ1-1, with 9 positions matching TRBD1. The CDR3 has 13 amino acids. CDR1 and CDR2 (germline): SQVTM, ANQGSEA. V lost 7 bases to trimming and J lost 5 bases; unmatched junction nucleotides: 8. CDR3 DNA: TGCAGCGCAGACAGGGGGAGGGTGACTGAAGCTTTCTTT. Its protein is CSADRGRVTEAFF.

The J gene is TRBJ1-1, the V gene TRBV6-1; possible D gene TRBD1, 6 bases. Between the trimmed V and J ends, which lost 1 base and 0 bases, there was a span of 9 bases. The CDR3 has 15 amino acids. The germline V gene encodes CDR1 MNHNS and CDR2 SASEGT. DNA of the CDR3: TGTGCCAGCAGTGAAGGGAGGGGGTTGAACACTGAAGCTTTCTTT. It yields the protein CASSEGRGLNTEAFF.

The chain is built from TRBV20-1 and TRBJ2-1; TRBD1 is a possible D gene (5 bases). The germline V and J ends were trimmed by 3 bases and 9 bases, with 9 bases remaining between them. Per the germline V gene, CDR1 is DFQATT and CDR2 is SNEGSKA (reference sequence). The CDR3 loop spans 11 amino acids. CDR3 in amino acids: CSASRRGEQFF. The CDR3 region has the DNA TGCAGTGCTAGTCGAAGGGGTGAGCAGTTCTTC.

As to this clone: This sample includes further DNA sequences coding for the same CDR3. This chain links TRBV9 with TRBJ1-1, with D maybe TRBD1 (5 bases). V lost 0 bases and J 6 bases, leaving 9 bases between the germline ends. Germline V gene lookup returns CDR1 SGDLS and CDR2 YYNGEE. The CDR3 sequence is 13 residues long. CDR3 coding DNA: TGTGCCAGCAGCGTAGCTACGGGGGCTGAAGCTTTCTTT. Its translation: CASSVATGAEAFF.

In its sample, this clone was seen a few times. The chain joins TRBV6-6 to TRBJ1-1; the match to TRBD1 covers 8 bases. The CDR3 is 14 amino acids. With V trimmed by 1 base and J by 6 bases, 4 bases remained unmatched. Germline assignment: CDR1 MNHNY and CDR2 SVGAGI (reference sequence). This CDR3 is CASSYLGRGPEAFF. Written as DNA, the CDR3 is TGTGCCAGCAGTTACTTGGGCAGGGGGCCTGAAGCTTTCTTT.

The CDR3 DNA reads as TGCAGCGTTGAAGACCCTCATAGGGATGGGGGCTCCTACGAGCAGTACTTC. Encoded protein: CSVEDPHRDGGSYEQYF. The J gene is TRBJ2-7, the V gene TRBV29-1; either TRBD1 or TRBD2 may fit D (5 bases each). The V and J ends lost 0 bases and 0 bases respectively, with 18 bases between them. Germline V lookup: CDR1 SQVTM, CDR2 ANQGSEA. CDR3 size: 17 residues.

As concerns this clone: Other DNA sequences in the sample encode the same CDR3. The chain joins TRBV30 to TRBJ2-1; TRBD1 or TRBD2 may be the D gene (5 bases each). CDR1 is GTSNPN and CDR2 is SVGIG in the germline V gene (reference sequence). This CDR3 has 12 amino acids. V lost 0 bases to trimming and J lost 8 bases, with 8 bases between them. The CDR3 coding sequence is TGTGCCTGGAGTGTCCGGGGCGATGAGCAGTTCTTC. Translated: CAWSVRGDEQFF.

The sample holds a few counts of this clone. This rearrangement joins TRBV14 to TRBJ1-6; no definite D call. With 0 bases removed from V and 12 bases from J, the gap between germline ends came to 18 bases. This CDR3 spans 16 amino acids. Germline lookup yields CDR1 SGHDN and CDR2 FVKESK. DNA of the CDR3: TGTGCCAGCAGCCAAGATTTCTCGATTGGGGTACTACCCCTCCACTTT. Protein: CASSQDFSIGVLPLHF.

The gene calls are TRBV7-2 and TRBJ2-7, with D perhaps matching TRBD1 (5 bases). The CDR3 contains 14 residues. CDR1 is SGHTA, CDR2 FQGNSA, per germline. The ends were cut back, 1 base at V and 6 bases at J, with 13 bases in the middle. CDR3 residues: CASSLVTGMAEQYF. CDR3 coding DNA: TGTGCCAGCAGCTTAGTAACAGGCATGGCCGAGCAGTACTTC.

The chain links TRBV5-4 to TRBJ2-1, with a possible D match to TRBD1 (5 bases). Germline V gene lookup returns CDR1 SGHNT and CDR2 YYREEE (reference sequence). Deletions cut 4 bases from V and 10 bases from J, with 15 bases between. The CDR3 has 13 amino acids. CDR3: CASSPQGFGEQFF. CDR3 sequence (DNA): TGTGCCAGCAGCCCCCAGGGATTCGGCGAGCAGTTCTTC.

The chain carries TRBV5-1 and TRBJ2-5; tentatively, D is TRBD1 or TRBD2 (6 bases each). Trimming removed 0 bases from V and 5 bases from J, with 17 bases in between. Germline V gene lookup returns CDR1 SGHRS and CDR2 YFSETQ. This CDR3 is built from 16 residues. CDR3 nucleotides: TGCGCCAGCAGCTTGGAGGCCGTTCGGGGGCTGGAGACCCAGTACTTC. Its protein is CASSLEAVRGLETQYF.

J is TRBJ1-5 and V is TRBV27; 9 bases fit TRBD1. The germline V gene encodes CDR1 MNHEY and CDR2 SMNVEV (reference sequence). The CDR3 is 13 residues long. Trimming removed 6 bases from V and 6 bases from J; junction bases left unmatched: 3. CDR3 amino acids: CASSGTGLQPQHF. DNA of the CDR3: TGTGCCAGCAGCGGGACAGGGCTTCAGCCCCAGCATTTT.

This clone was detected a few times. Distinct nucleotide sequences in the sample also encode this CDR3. The CDR3 DNA sequence: TGTGCCTGGAGTATGGGGGGTACTGAAGCTTTCTTT. Its translation is CAWSMGGTEAFF. The J gene is TRBJ1-1, the V gene TRBV30; D might be TRBD1 (5 bases). The germline CDR1 and CDR2 sequences are GTSNPN and SVGIG (reference sequence). This CDR3 region has 12 residues. Trimming cost V 2 bases and J 5 bases, with 9 bases left between them.

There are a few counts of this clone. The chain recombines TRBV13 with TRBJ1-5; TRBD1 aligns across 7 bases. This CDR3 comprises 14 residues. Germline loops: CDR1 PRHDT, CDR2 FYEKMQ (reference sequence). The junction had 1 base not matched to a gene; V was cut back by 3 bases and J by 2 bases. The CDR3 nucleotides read TGTGCCAGCAGCTTCGGGACAGGCAATCAGCCCCAGCATTTT. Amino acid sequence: CASSFGTGNQPQHF. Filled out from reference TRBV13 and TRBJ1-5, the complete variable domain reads AAGVIQSPRHLIKEKRETATLKCYPIPRHDTVYWYQQGPGQDPQFLISFYEKMQSDKGSIPDRFSAQQFSDYHSELNMSSLELGDSALYFCASSFGTGNQPQHFGDGTRLSIL.